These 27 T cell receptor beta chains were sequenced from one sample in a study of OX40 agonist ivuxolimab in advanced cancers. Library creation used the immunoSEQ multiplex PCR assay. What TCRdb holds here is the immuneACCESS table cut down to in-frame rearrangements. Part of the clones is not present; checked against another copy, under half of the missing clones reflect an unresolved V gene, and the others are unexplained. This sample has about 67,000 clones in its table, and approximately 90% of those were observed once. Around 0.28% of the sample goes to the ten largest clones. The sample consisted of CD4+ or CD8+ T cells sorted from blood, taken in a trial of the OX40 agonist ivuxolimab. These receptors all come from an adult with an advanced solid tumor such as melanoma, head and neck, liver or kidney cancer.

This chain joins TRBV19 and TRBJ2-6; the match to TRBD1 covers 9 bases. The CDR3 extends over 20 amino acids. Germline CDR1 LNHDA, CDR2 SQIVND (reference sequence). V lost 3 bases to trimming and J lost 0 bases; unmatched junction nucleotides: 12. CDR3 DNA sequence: TGTGCCAGTAGTATGATGGGACAGGGTCCTACCCTCTCTGGGGCCAACGTCCTGACTTTC. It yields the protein CASSMMGQGPTLSGANVLTF.

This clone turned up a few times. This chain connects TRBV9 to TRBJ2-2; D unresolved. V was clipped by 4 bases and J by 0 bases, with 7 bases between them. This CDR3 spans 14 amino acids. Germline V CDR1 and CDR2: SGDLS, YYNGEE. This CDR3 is CASSRQANTGELFF. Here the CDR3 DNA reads TGTGCCAGCAGCCGTCAGGCGAACACCGGGGAGCTGTTTTTT.

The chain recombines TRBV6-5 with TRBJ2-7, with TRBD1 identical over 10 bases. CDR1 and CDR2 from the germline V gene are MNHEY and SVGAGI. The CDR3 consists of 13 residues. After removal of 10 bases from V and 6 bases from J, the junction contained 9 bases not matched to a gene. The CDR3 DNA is TGTGCCACCCGGGGGACAGGGGTTCCCGAGCAGTACTTC. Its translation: CATRGTGVPEQYF.

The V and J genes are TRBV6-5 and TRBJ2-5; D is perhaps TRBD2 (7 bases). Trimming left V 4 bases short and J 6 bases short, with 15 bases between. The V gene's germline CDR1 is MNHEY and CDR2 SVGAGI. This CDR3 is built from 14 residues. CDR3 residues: CASSSGGGWKTQYF. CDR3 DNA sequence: TGTGCCAGCAGTTCGGGGGGCGGATGGAAGACCCAGTACTTC.

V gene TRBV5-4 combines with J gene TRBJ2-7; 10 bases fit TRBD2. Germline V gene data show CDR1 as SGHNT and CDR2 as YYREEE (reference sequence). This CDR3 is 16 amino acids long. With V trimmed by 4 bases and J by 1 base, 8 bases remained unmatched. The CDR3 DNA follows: TGTGCCAGCAGCAGAGAACTAGCGGGAAGGTCCTACGAGCAGTACTTC. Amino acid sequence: CASSRELAGRSYEQYF.

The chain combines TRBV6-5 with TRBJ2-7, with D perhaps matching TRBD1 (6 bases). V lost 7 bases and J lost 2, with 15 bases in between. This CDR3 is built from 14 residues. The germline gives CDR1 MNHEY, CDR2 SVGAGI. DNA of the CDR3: TGTGCCAGCACTATAGACAGGCCCCCCTACGAGCAGTACTTC. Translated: CASTIDRPPYEQYF.

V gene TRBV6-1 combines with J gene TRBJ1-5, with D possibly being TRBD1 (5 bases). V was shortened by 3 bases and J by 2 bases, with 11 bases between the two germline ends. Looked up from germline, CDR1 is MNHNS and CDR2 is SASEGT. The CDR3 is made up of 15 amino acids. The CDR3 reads CASSDWGRGNQPQHF. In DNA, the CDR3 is TGTGCCAGCAGTGATTGGGGCCGGGGCAATCAGCCCCAGCATTTT.

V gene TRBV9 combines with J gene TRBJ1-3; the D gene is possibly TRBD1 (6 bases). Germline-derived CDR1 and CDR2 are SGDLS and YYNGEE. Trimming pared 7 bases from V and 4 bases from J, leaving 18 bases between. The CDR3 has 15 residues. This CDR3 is CASGDRGASGNTIYF. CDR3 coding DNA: TGTGCCAGCGGCGATCGGGGGGCTTCAGGAAACACCATATATTTT. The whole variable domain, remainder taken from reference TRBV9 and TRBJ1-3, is DSGVTQTPKHLITATGQRVTLRCSPRSGDLSVYWYQQSLDQGLQFLIQYYNGEERAKGNILERFSAQQFPDLHSELNLSSLELGDSALYFCASGDRGASGNTIYFGEGSWLTVV.

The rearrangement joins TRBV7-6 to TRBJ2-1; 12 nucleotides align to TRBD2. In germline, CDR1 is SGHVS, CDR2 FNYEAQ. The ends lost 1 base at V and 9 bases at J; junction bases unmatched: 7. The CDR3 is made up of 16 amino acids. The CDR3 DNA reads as TGTGCCAGCAGCTTAGGGACTAGCGGGATGAGCCGTGAGCAGTTCTTC. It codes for CASSLGTSGMSREQFF.

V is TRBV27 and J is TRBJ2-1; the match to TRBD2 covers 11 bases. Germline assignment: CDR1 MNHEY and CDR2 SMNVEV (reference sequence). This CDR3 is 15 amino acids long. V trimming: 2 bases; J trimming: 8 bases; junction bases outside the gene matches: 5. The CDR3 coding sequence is TGTGCCAGCAGTTTAAAAGTAGCGGGAGGGTATGAGCAGTTCTTC. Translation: CASSLKVAGGYEQFF.

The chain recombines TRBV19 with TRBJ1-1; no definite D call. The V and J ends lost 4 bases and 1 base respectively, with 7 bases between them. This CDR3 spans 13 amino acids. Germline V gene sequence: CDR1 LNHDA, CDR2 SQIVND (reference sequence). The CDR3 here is CASSTPPNTEAFF. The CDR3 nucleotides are TGTGCCAGTAGTACCCCCCCGAACACTGAAGCTTTCTTT.

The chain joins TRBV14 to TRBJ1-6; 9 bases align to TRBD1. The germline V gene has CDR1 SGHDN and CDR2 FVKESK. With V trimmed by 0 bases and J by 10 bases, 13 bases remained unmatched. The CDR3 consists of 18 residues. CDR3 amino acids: CASSQEKPGTGLNSPLHF. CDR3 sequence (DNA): TGTGCCAGCAGCCAAGAGAAACCCGGGACAGGGCTTAACTCACCCCTCCACTTT.

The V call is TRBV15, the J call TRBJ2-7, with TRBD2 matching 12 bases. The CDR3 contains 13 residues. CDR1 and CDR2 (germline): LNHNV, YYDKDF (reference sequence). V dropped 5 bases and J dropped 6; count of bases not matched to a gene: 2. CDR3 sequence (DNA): TGTGCCACCAGCGGGGGACTAGCGGGCGAGCAGTACTTC. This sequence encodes CATSGGLAGEQYF.

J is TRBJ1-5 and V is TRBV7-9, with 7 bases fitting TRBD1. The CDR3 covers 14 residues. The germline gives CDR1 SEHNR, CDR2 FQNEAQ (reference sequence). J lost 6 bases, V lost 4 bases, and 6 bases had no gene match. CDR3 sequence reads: CASSSQGGSQPQHF. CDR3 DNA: TGTGCCAGCAGCTCCCAGGGGGGCTCTCAGCCCCAGCATTTT.

The CDR3 DNA sequence: TGTGCCAGCAGCGTAGCAGGGTCAGGAAACACCATATATTTT. Translated, it gives CASSVAGSGNTIYF. The chain links TRBV9 to TRBJ1-3; maybe TRBD1 (5 bases). Germline V lookup: CDR1 SGDLS, CDR2 YYNGEE. This CDR3 comprises 14 residues. The germline V and J ends were trimmed by 0 bases and 4 bases, with 8 bases remaining between them.

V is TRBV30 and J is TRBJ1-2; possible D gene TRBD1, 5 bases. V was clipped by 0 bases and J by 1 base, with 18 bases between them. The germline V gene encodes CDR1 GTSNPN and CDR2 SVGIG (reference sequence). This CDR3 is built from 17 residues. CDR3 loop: CAWSVQPSGGGNYGYTF. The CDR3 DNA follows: TGTGCCTGGAGTGTCCAACCCTCCGGCGGGGGTAACTATGGCTACACCTTC. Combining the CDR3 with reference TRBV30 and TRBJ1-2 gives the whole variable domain SQTIHQWPATLVQPVGSPLSLECTVEGTSNPNLYWYRQAAGRGLQLLFYSVGIGQISSEVPQNLSASRPQDRQFILSSKKLLLSDSGFYLCAWSVQPSGGGNYGYTFGSGTRLTVV.

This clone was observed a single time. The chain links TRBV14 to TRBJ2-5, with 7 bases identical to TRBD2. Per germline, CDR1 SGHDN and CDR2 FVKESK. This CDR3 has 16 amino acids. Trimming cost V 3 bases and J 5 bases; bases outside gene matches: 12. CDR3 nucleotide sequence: TGTGCCAGCAGCCAGACCACGGGCAGCGGGAAGGAGACCCAGTACTTC. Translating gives CASSQTTGSGKETQYF.

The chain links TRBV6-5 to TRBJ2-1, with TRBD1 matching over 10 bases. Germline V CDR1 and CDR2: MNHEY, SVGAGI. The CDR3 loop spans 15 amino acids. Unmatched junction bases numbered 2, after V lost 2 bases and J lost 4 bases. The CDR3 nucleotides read TGTGCCAGCAGTTACCCGGGACAGGGGTACAATGAGCAGTTCTTC. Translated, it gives CASSYPGQGYNEQFF.

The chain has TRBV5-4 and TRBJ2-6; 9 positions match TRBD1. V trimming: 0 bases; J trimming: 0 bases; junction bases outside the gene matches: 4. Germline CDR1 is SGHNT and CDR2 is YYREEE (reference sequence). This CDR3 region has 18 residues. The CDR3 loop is CASSLEGQGLSGANVLTF. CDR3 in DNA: TGTGCCAGCAGCTTGGAGGGACAGGGACTCTCTGGGGCCAACGTCCTGACTTTC. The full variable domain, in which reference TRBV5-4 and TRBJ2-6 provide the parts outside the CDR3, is ETGVTQSPTHLIKTRGQQVTLRCSSQSGHNTVSWYQQALGQGPQFIFQYYREEENGRGNFPPRFSGLQFPNYSSELNVNALELDDSALYLCASSLEGQGLSGANVLTFGAGSRLTVL.

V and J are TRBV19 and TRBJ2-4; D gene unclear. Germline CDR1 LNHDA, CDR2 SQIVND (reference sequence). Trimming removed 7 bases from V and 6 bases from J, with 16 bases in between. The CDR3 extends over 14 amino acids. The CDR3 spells CASTSIGVGNIQYF. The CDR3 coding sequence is TGTGCCAGTACCTCCATTGGGGTGGGAAACATTCAGTACTTC.

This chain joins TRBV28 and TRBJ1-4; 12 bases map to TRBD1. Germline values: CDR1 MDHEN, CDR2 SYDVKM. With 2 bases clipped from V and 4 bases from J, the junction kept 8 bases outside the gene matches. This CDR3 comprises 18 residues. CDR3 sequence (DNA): TGTGCCAGCAGTTTACGGGGGACAGGGGGCAGGAGTAATGAAAAACTGTTTTTT. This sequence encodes CASSLRGTGGRSNEKLFF.

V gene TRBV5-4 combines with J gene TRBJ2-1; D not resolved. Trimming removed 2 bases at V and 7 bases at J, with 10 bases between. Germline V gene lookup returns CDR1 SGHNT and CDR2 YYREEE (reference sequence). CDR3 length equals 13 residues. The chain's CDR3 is CASSLQNENEQFF. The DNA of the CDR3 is TGTGCCAGCAGCTTACAGAATGAAAATGAGCAGTTCTTC.

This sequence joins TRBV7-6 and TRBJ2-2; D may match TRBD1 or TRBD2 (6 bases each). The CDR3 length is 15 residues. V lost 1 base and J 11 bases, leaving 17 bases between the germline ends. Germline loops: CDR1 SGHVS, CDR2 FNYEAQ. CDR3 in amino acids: CASSLEMRDTRELFF. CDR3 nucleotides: TGTGCCAGCAGCTTAGAAATGCGGGACACTCGCGAGCTGTTTTTT.

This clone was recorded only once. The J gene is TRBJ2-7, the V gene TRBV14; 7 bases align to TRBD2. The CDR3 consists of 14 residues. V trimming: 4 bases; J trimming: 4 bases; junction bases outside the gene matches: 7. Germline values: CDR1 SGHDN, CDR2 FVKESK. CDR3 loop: CASSRQGGPYEQYF. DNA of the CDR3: TGTGCCAGCAGCCGGCAGGGAGGGCCGTACGAGCAGTACTTC.

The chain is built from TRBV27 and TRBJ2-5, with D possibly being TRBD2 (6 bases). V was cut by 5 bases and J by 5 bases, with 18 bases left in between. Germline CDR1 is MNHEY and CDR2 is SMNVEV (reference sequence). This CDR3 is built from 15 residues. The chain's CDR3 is CASSLGGVSYETQYF. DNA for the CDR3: TGTGCCAGCAGTCTTGGCGGGGTATCTTATGAGACCCAGTACTTC.

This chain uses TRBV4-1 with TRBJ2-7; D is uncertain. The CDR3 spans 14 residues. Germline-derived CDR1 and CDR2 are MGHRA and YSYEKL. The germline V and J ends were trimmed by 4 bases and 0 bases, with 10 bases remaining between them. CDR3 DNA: TGCGCCAGCAGCCTGGGTCCTTCCTCCTACGAGCAGTACTTC. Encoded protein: CASSLGPSSYEQYF.

CDR3 nucleotide sequence: TGTGCCAGCATGGCTAGACAGGCTAATCAGCCCCAGCATTTT. This translates into CASMARQANQPQHF. The V gene is TRBV27, the J gene TRBJ1-5, with a weak D call TRBD1 (6 bases). The ends were cut back, 7 bases at V and 4 bases at J, with 14 bases in the middle. There are 14 residues in the CDR3. Looked up from germline, CDR1 is MNHEY and CDR2 is SMNVEV (reference sequence).